The entry below gives a single T cell receptor beta chain sequence along with its context. What it binds is unknown. The table came from immunoSEQ multiplex PCR; TCRdb's copy has only in-frame clones and leaves some out. The data contain about 2.1 million clones, about 92% of them singletons. CD45RO-negative, CCR7-positively selected cells formed the naive CD8 fraction, excluding terminally differentiated effector memory CD45RA+ cells. These data come from a study of shared clonotypes between healthy human individuals. J was trimmed by 6 bases and V by 6 bases; bases with no gene match: 13. The CDR3 has 15 residues. Germline CDR1 is MDHEN and CDR2 is SYDVKM. General study findings and limits: Naive CD4 clonotypes overlapped across a handful of donors at approximately 4.5%. Non-shared clonotypes showed lower generation probabilities than clonotypes common to all four donors. It was expected that sequencing depth would affect clonotype sharing among donors.

This receptor was taken from a man aged 18 to 29 in good health. Some clones in this sample may be carry-over from other donors' samples. The rearrangement uses TRBV28 and TRBJ1-2; 7 bases fit TRBD1. Sequencing was carried out using naive CD8+ T cells from PBMCs. The CDR3 DNA reads TGTGCCAGCAGACCCACATCAGGGGGGAGGGATGGCTACACCTTC. Amino acids: CASRPTSGGRDGYTF.